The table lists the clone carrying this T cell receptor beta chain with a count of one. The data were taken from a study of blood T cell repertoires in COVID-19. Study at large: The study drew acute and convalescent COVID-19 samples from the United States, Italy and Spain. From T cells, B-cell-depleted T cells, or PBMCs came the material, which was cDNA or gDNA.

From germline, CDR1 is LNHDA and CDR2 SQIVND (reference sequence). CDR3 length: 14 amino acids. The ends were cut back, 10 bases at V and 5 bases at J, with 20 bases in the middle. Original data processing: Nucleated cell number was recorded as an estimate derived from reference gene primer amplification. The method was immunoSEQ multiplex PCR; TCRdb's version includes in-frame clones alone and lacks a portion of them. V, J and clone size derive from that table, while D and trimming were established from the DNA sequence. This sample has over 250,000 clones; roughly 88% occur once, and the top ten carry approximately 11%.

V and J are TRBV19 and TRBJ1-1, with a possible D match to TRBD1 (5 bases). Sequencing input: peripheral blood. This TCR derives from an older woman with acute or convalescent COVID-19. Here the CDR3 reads CATMEAREATEAFF. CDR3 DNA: TGTGCCACAATGGAGGCCAGGGAGGCAACTGAAGCTTTCTTT.